This TCR beta chain was captured by sequencing in a study of blood T cells in healthy people across ages. In the study overall: For every two T cells, template switching captured about one barcoded beta molecule. Regarding the study as a whole: Compared with aged donors, long-lived donors showed fewer expanded clones, suggesting selection. Naive T cell percentage and TCR beta diversity correlated strongly.

Sample-barcoded 5' priming and a J-beta primer mix drove a second PCR of about 6 to 11 cycles. Tags on each cDNA molecule came from a template-switch adaptor with 12 random nucleotides. TCRdb reanalysed the 5' RACE reads using MiXCR and keeps one entry per CDR3 protein. The sample has 1.5 million to 2 million distinct CDR3 sequences, 25% to 30% seen once. In germline, CDR1 is SNHLY, CDR2 FYNNEI. This CDR3 has 15 residues. Trimming left V 6 bases short and J 0 bases short, with 12 bases between. This clonotype came up a few times. Its antigen is still unknown. Sample: blood. The chain uses TRBV2 and TRBJ2-4; D unresolved. The sequence came from a woman in her thirties in good health. The DNA of the CDR3 is TGTGCCAGCAGAGCAGCCATCTTAGCCAAAAACATTCAGTACTTC. Translated, it gives CASRAAILAKNIQYF.